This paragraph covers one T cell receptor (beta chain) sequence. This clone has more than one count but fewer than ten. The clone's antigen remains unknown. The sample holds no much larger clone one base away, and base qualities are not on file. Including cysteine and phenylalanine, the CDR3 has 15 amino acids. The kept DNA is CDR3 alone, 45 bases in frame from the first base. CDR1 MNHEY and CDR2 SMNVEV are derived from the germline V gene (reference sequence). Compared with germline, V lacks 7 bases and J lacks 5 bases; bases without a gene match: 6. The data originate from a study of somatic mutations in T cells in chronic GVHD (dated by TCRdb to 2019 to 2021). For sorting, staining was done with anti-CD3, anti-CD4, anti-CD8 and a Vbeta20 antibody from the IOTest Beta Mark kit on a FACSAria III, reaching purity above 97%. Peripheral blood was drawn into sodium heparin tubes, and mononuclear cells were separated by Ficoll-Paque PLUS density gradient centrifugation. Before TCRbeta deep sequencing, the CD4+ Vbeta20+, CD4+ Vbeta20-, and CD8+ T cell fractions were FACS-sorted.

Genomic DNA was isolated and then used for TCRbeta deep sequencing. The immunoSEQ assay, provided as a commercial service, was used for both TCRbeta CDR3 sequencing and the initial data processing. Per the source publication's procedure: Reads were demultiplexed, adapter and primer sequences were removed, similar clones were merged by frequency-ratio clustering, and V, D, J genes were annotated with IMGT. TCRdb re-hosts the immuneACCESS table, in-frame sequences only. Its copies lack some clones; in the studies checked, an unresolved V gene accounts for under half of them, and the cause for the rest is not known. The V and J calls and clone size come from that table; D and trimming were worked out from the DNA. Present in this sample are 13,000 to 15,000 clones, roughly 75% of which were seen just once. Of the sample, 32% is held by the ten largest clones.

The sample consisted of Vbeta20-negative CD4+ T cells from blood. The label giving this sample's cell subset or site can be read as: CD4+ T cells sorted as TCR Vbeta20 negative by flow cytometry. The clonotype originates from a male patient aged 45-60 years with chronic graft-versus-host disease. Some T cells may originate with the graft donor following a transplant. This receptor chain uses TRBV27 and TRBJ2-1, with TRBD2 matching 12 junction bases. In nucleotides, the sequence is TGTGCCAGCACCCTACGACTAGCGGGAGACAATGAGCAGTTCTTC. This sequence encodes CASTLRLAGDNEQFF.